A selection of T cell receptor beta chains follows, all from one sample in a study of shared clonotypes between healthy human individuals. TCRdb's table, derived via immunoSEQ multiplex PCR, lists solely in-frame clones and lacks some. The sample includes about 2 million clones, about 95% of them seen just once. Sequenced input: naive CD8+ T cells sorted from blood. Receptors were obtained from a young man in good health. The CDR3 runs from the conserved cysteine through the conserved F or W. A D gene is named only where the DNA matches it firmly. The listing skips clone size in some rows; elsewhere it reads once, few, many or a size class.

>NA|NA|TRBJ2-1|TRBV28
CASRSERLSYNEQFF
TGTGCCAGCAGATCAGAGCGACTCTCCTACAATGAGCAGTTCTTC
>NA|NA|TRBJ1-2|TRBV29-1
CSVDPGDERGYTF
TGCAGCGTTGATCCCGGGGACGAGAGGGGCTACACCTTC
>TRBD1|NA|TRBJ2-2|TRBV29-1
CSVEIGTGVTGELFF
TGCAGCGTTGAAATAGGGACAGGGGTCACCGGGGAGCTGTTTTTT
>NA|NA|TRBJ2-1|TRBV29-1
CSVESNEQFF
TGCAGCGTTGAGTCGAATGAGCAGTTCTTC
>NA|NA|TRBJ1-2|TRBV5-4
CASSLVYKGVGLFNRDGYTF
TGTGCCAGCAGCTTGGTCTACAAGGGGGTGGGACTCTTCAATAGGGATGGCTACACCTTC
>NA|NA|TRBJ2-7|TRBV7-9
CASGAAQAGEQYF
TGTGCCAGCGGGGCCGCGCAAGCAGGCGAGCAGTACTTC
>NA|NA|TRBJ2-2|TRBV6-5
CASSYGVPGELFF
TGTGCCAGCAGTTACGGGGTCCCCGGGGAGCTGTTTTTT
>TRBD2|NA|TRBJ2-1|TRBV27
CASSPPGGGAYNEQFF
TGTGCCAGCAGTCCCCCAGGCGGGGGGGCTTACAATGAGCAGTTCTTC
>NA|NA|TRBJ1-2|TRBV28
CASSLPFGGTYGYTF
TGTGCCAGCAGTTTACCCTTCGGGGGGACCTATGGCTACACCTTC
>TRBD1|NA|TRBJ1-2|TRBV7-2
CASSLEAGQGVYGYTF
TGTGCCAGCAGCTTAGAGGCGGGACAGGGGGTCTATGGCTACACCTTC
>TRBD1|once|TRBJ1-1|TRBV10-3
CAILTPGQGTTEAFF
TGTGCCATACTTACTCCGGGACAGGGGACCACTGAAGCTTTCTTT
>TRBD1|NA|TRBJ2-3|TRBV11-3
CASRNHRGLTDTQYF
TGTGCCAGCAGGAATCACAGGGGATTGACAGATACGCAGTATTTT
>TRBD2|NA|TRBJ2-1|TRBV9
CASSAPAPTSGRTNEQFF
TGTGCCAGCAGCGCCCCAGCCCCGACTAGCGGGAGGACGAATGAGCAGTTCTTC
>TRBD2|NA|TRBJ2-7|TRBV6-5
CASSLTSGSYEQYF
TGTGCCAGCAGTCTGACTAGCGGCTCCTACGAGCAGTACTTC
>NA|NA|TRBJ1-5|TRBV19
CASSTTGPSLTGNQPQHF
TGTGCCAGTAGTACGACGGGACCGTCACTTACGGGCAATCAGCCCCAGCATTTT
>TRBD1|NA|TRBJ1-1|TRBV6-6
CASSYTGQAEAFF
TGTGCCAGCAGTTACACAGGACAGGCTGAAGCTTTCTTT
>TRBD1|NA|TRBJ2-7|TRBV5-1
CASNPWPGQGVYEQYF
TGCGCCAGCAACCCTTGGCCGGGACAGGGGGTCTACGAGCAGTACTTC
>NA|NA|TRBJ2-7|TRBV30
CAWSTSQGYEQYF
TGTGCCTGGAGTACTTCTCAGGGCTACGAGCAGTACTTC
>NA|NA|TRBJ1-1|TRBV2
CASGLGPLNTEAFF
TGTGCCAGCGGTTTGGGGCCCCTGAACACTGAAGCTTTCTTT
>NA|NA|TRBJ1-5|TRBV7-8
CASSVNPGIYSNQPQHF
TGTGCCAGCAGCGTGAATCCAGGGATCTATAGCAATCAGCCCCAGCATTTT
>NA|NA|TRBJ2-7|TRBV14
CASSVGAYEQYF
TGTGCCAGCAGCGTGGGGGCCTACGAGCAGTACTTC
>TRBD1|NA|TRBJ1-2|TRBV27
CASSPGTGYGYTF
TGTGCCAGCAGCCCAGGGACAGGGTATGGCTACACCTTC
>TRBD2|once|TRBJ2-3|TRBV7-2
CASSMGTSGRALSTDTQYF
TGTGCCAGCAGCATGGGGACTAGCGGGAGGGCCCTAAGCACAGATACGCAGTATTTT
>NA|NA|TRBJ2-2|TRBV5-4
CASSLPEAQHPNTGELFF
TGTGCCAGCAGCCTACCCGAGGCTCAACACCCGAACACCGGGGAGCTGTTTTTT
>NA|NA|TRBJ2-2|TRBV7-9
CASSLLVGTGELFF
TGTGCCAGCAGCCTCCTCGTGGGGACCGGGGAGCTGTTTTTT
>TRBD1|once|TRBJ2-7|TRBV5-6
CASSSDRVHEQYF
TGTGCCAGCAGTTCCGACAGGGTCCACGAGCAGTACTTC
>NA|once|TRBJ2-7|TRBV2
CASSDGLIYYEQYF
TGTGCCAGCAGTGACGGCCTAATCTACTACGAGCAGTACTTC
>NA|few|TRBJ2-2|TRBV6-5
CASSYSNGGELFF
TGTGCCAGCAGTTACTCGAACGGCGGGGAGCTGTTTTTT
>NA|NA|TRBJ1-1|TRBV10-3
CAISESAGMNTEAFF
TGTGCCATCAGTGAGTCGGCAGGGATGAACACTGAAGCTTTCTTT